Shown below are 29 T cell receptor beta chains from a single sample sequenced in a study of T-cell reconstitution after alpha-beta-depleted transplantation in children (dated by TCRdb to the mid-2010s). Preparation of the library involved PCR. Sequencing used an Illumina HiSeq 2500. To normalize quantification of the TCRbeta repertoire, the TCR libraries were built with molecular barcoding that relied on unique molecular identifiers. TCRdb applied fastp at Q25 and MiXCR to the public reads, then kept only in-frame beta chains. Every entry covers one CDR3 protein and lists the most common genes and DNA from its rows. The sample table shows approximately 270,000 distinct CDR3 sequences, and roughly 25% are seen once. The ten biggest clones cover 4% to 5.5% of the sample. The treatment or condition label for this specimen denotes: allogeneic hematopoietic cell transplantation with graft depleted of TCRalphabeta T cells and CD19 B cells.

The sample was PBMCs, mostly from graft donor cells, taken 360 days after TCRalphabeta/CD19-depleted stem cell transplant. The receptors were sampled from a female patient under 10 years old who had a stem cell transplant for congenital amegakaryocytic thrombocytopenia, so the T cells may come from the graft donor.

This clonotype has just a few counts. V gene TRBV7-9 combines with J gene TRBJ1-6; D gene ambiguous. Germline CDR1 and CDR2: SEHNR and FQNEAQ (reference sequence). V was pared by 1 base and J by 10 bases, with 14 bases between. The CDR3 has 15 amino acids. The CDR3 nucleotides read TGTGCCAGCAGCTTAGTGGTCGCGGGGTGGTCACCCCTCCACTTT. Residues: CASSLVVAGWSPLHF.

V gene TRBV27 combines with J gene TRBJ1-1; D is possibly TRBD1 (6 bases). Trimming pared 0 bases from V and 5 bases from J, leaving 13 bases between. The CDR3 length is 15 residues. Germline assignment: CDR1 MNHEY and CDR2 SMNVEV (reference sequence). The CDR3 loop is CASSLSPGAVTEAFF. DNA of the CDR3: TGTGCCAGCAGTTTATCTCCGGGGGCGGTAACTGAAGCTTTCTTT.

This clonotype was counted between two and nine times. The J gene is TRBJ1-1, the V gene TRBV6-2 or TRBV6-3; no reliable D call. V was shortened by 6 bases and J by 4 bases, with 9 bases between the two germline ends. Germline CDR1 reads MNHEY; CDR2 reads SVGEGT. This CDR3 is 12 amino acids long. The DNA for the CDR3 is TGTGCCAGCAGCGGAAGGAGCACTGAAGCTTTCTTT. Encoded protein: CASSGRSTEAFF.

The chain links TRBV2 to TRBJ2-5; D call uncertain. Germline assignment: CDR1 SNHLY and CDR2 FYNNEI. CDR3 length: 14 amino acids. V gave up 4 bases and J gave up 3 bases, with 12 bases separating them. CDR3 region: CASSVGDGKETQYF. CDR3 DNA sequence: TGTGCCAGCAGTGTCGGCGACGGAAAAGAGACCCAGTACTTC.

The chain is built from TRBV5-1 and TRBJ1-4; D unclear. The germline CDR1 and CDR2 sequences are SGHRS and YFSETQ. Trimming pared 4 bases from V and 8 bases from J, leaving 21 bases between. The CDR3 covers 16 residues. CDR3 bases: TGCGCCAGCAGCCCATCACAAGCGGGGATCGGAGAAAAACTGTTTTTT. Its protein is CASSPSQAGIGEKLFF.

The chain uses TRBV9 and TRBJ1-1; perhaps TRBD1 as D (6 bases). In germline, CDR1 is SGDLS, CDR2 YYNGEE. This CDR3 contains 15 residues. Trimming left V 3 bases short and J 0 bases short, with 12 bases between. CDR3 region: CASSATGQLNTEAFF. CDR3 nucleotides: TGTGCCAGCAGCGCGACAGGACAGCTGAACACTGAAGCTTTCTTT.

V is TRBV5-6 and J is TRBJ2-7, with D possibly matching TRBD2 (6 bases). The CDR3 contains 15 residues. Germline CDR1 and CDR2: SGHDT and YYEEEE. Between the trimmed V and J ends, which lost 4 bases and 4 bases, there was a span of 18 bases. Written as DNA, the CDR3 is TGTGCCAGCAGCCACCTATCTCCTGGGAGGTACGAGCAGTACTTC. It yields the protein CASSHLSPGRYEQYF. Drawing the rest from reference TRBV5-6 and TRBJ2-7, the complete variable domain is DAGVTQSPTHLIKTRGQQVTLRCSPKSGHDTVSWYQQALGQGPQFIFQYYEEEERQRGNFPDRFSGHQFPNYSSELNVNALLLGDSALYLCASSHLSPGRYEQYFGPGTRLTVT.

The rearrangement uses TRBV20-1 and TRBJ2-3; 13 nucleotides match TRBD2. The CDR3 runs to 15 residues. V trimming: 6 bases; J trimming: 2 bases; junction bases outside the gene matches: 5. Germline V lookup: CDR1 DFQATT, CDR2 SNEGSKA (reference sequence). The CDR3 loop is CSAPTSGGYTDTQYF. CDR3 DNA: TGCAGTGCCCCGACTAGCGGGGGGTACACAGATACGCAGTATTTT.

This clonotype was seen only a few times. V is TRBV24-1 and J is TRBJ2-2; D possibly uses TRBD1 or TRBD2 (5 bases each). V gave up 0 bases and J gave up 0 bases, with 7 bases separating them. Germline values: CDR1 KGHDR, CDR2 SFDVKD. This CDR3 has 16 amino acids. CDR3 sequence reads: CATSDLGGPNTGELFF. For the CDR3, the DNA is TGTGCCACCAGTGATTTGGGGGGACCGAACACCGGGGAGCTGTTTTTT.

This chain links TRBV3-1 with TRBJ2-5; 15 bases match TRBD2. This CDR3 region has 18 residues. With 6 bases clipped from V and 3 bases from J, the junction kept 11 bases outside the gene matches. Germline CDR1 is LGHDT and CDR2 is YNNKEL (reference sequence). This chain's CDR3 is CASRSGTSGRFRKETQYF. The CDR3 bases are TGTGCCAGCAGGAGCGGGACTAGCGGGAGGTTTCGGAAAGAGACCCAGTACTTC.

The chain is built from TRBV4-1 and TRBJ1-1; TRBD1 might be the D (6 bases). Per germline, CDR1 MGHRA and CDR2 YSYEKL. Deletions cut 4 bases from V and 2 bases from J, with 11 bases between. This CDR3 has 14 amino acids. The CDR3 DNA sequence: TGCGCCAGCAGCCGAGACAGGTTTAACACTGAAGCTTTCTTT. This encodes CASSRDRFNTEAFF.

Notes on this clonotype: An end of the junction does not agree with germline; a read error may underlie this. The chain links TRBV20-1 to TRBJ2-2; weak D call: TRBD1 (6 bases). Germline lookup yields CDR1 DFQATT and CDR2 SNEGSKA (reference sequence). The CDR3 is 14 residues long. CDR3 amino acids: CSARNRENTRELFF. The CDR3 DNA reads as TGCAGTGCTAGGAACAGGGAGAACACCCGGGAGCTGTTTTTT.

The genes are TRBV11-2 and TRBJ1-2; D remains unclear. The ends were cut back, 5 bases at V and 2 bases at J, with 6 bases in the middle. There are 12 residues in the CDR3. Germline CDR1 and CDR2: SGHAT and FQNNGV. CDR3 bases: TGTGCCAGCAGCGGAAGGAACTATGGCTACACCTTC. Translated: CASSGRNYGYTF.

This clonotype has a handful of counts. V and J are TRBV5-1 and TRBJ2-3, with 7 bases matching TRBD1. CDR1 and CDR2 (germline): SGHRS, YFSETQ. This CDR3 contains 14 residues. V lost 4 bases and J lost 3; bases outside the gene matches: 5. DNA for the CDR3: TGCGCCAGCAGCCAAGGGGGACAGACAGATACGCAGTATTTT. This translates into CASSQGGQTDTQYF.

CDR3 nucleotides: TGTGCCAGCAGCTTTAGGACTAGCGGGGTTTTTAATGAGCAGTTCTTC. This gives the protein CASSFRTSGVFNEQFF. This sequence joins TRBV6-1 and TRBJ2-1; 12 bases line up with TRBD2. Trimming cost V 6 bases and J 7 bases; bases outside gene matches: 10. The CDR3 has 16 amino acids. Germline CDR1 is MNHNS and CDR2 is SASEGT.

This clonotype was counted between two and nine times. The rearrangement joins TRBV28 to TRBJ1-5; D perhaps matches TRBD1 (5 bases). Germline V gives CDR1 MDHEN, CDR2 SYDVKM. V was shortened by 5 bases and J by 7 bases, with 18 bases between the two germline ends. This CDR3 is 15 amino acids long. CDR3 loop: CASSTARPDRQPQHF. CDR3 bases: TGTGCCAGCAGTACAGCGAGACCCGACAGACAGCCCCAGCATTTT.

This clonotype has more than one count but fewer than ten. The J gene is TRBJ2-1, the V gene TRBV20-1; TRBD2 agrees at 7 bases. This CDR3 spans 14 amino acids. Germline V gives CDR1 DFQATT, CDR2 SNEGSKA (reference sequence). After removal of 4 bases from V and 5 bases from J, the junction contained 8 bases not matched to a gene. The CDR3 bases are TGCAGTGCTAAGCGGGACCAGATTGACAATGAGCAGTTCTTC. Its protein product is CSAKRDQIDNEQFF.

This clonotype has just a few counts. The chain carries TRBV20-1 and TRBJ2-3; D is perhaps TRBD1 or TRBD2 (5 bases each). The V and J ends lost 6 bases and 3 bases respectively, with 19 bases between them. Germline assignment: CDR1 DFQATT and CDR2 SNEGSKA (reference sequence). This CDR3 contains 15 residues. The CDR3 is CSAGVPGPGTDTQYF. The CDR3 coding sequence is TGCAGTGCGGGGGTACCGGGACCCGGGACAGATACGCAGTATTTT.

In its sample, this clonotype was seen a few times. An end of the junction differs from the germline gene, which may be a read error. The V call is TRBV7-9, the J call TRBJ2-2; 8 bases align to TRBD2. The CDR3 totals 15 residues. CDR1 SEHNR and CDR2 FQNEAQ come from the germline V gene (reference sequence). The CDR3, as DNA: TGTGCCAGCAGCATAGCGGGACGCAACACCGGGGAGCTGTTTTTT. Residues: CASSIAGRNTGELFF.

This clonotype was seen more than once but under ten times. V gene TRBV19 combines with J gene TRBJ1-1; no firm D call. Trimming cost V 3 bases and J 8 bases, with 13 bases left between them. Germline values: CDR1 LNHDA, CDR2 SQIVND (reference sequence). This CDR3 comprises 13 residues. The CDR3 DNA reads TGTGCCAGTAGTATCGACACCAATGGAGAAGCTTTCTTT. Its protein is CASSIDTNGEAFF.

Concerning this clonotype: The junction differs from germline at one of its ends, possibly a read error. The chain combines TRBV5-1 with TRBJ2-5, with no clear D. The CDR3 contains 14 residues. CDR1 and CDR2 (germline): SGHRS, YFSETQ. CDR3 loop: CASSFLGFSETHYF. CDR3 nucleotide sequence: TGCGCCAGCAGCTTTTTAGGCTTTTCGGAGACCCATTACTTC.

In its sample, this clonotype was seen many times. The V and J genes are TRBV7-9 and TRBJ1-1; no reliable D call. The V and J ends lost 11 bases and 4 bases respectively, with 14 bases between them. Per the germline V gene, CDR1 is SEHNR and CDR2 is FQNEAQ (reference sequence). The CDR3 covers 12 residues. The CDR3 reads CALIHKGTEAFF. In nucleotides, the CDR3 is TGTGCCCTCATTCACAAGGGCACTGAAGCTTTCTTT. Full variable domain (remainder filled in from reference TRBV7-9 and TRBJ1-1): DTGVSQNPRHKITKRGQNVTFRCDPISEHNRLYWYRQTLGQGPEFLTYFQNEAQLEKSRLLSDRFSAERPKGSFSTLEIQRTEQGDSAMYLCALIHKGTEAFFGQGTRLTVV.

There are a few counts of this clonotype. This chain connects TRBV4-1 to TRBJ2-3; a possible D gene is TRBD1 (6 bases). Trimming removed 3 bases at V and 1 base at J, with 14 bases between. The CDR3 is 16 amino acids. The germline gives CDR1 MGHRA, CDR2 YSYEKL. The CDR3 spells CASSQKTGKGTDTQYF. In DNA form, the CDR3 reads TGCGCCAGCAGCCAGAAAACAGGGAAGGGCACAGATACGCAGTATTTT.

This rearrangement joins TRBV6-5 to TRBJ1-2; 8 bases fit TRBD1. Germline values: CDR1 MNHEY, CDR2 SVGAGI. The V segment lost 5 bases and the J segment 8 bases; nucleotides outside the gene matches: 4. The CDR3 loop spans 12 amino acids. The CDR3 DNA reads as TGTGCCAGCAGTACACAGGGGGAAGGCTACACCTTC. It yields the protein CASSTQGEGYTF.

V is TRBV5-1 and J is TRBJ2-7; TRBD1 matches at 10 bases. Germline-derived CDR1 and CDR2 are SGHRS and YFSETQ. The CDR3 loop spans 14 amino acids. The junction had 5 bases not matched to a gene; V was cut back by 5 bases and J by 3 bases. The CDR3 DNA is TGCGCCAGCAGTGTGGGGACAGGGGACTACGAGCAGTACTTC. It specifies CASSVGTGDYEQYF.

This clonotype was detected many times. The chain uses TRBV20-1 and TRBJ2-3; 8 nucleotides line up with TRBD1. This CDR3 spans 13 amino acids. V lost 4 bases to trimming and J lost 4 bases; unmatched junction nucleotides: 4. The V gene's germline CDR1 is DFQATT and CDR2 SNEGSKA (reference sequence). CDR3 residues: CSATGGFADTQYF. For the CDR3, the DNA is TGCAGTGCTACAGGGGGCTTCGCAGATACGCAGTATTTT.

This clonotype was recorded a few times. The chain recombines TRBV29-1 with TRBJ1-2; maybe TRBD1 (5 bases). Germline V CDR1 and CDR2: SQVTM, ANQGSEA. Trimming removed 3 bases at V and 13 bases at J, with 15 bases between. The CDR3 is 11 amino acids. Here the CDR3 DNA reads TGCAGCGTTGACAAGGACACTCGGAGCACCTTC. Protein product: CSVDKDTRSTF.

The table lists this clonotype with many counts. The chain combines TRBV10-3 with TRBJ2-2; no definite D call. Germline lookup yields CDR1 ENHRY and CDR2 SYGVKD. With 4 bases removed from V and 2 bases from J, the gap between germline ends came to 5 bases. This CDR3 spans 13 amino acids. The CDR3: CAISVPNTGELFF. CDR3 in DNA: TGTGCCATCAGTGTCCCCAACACCGGGGAGCTGTTTTTT.

This clonotype came up many times. V usage is TRBV7-7 and J usage is TRBJ2-1; TRBD2 matches 7 bases. CDR3 length equals 15 residues. The junction had 9 bases not matched to a gene; V was cut back by 2 bases and J by 8 bases. The germline gives CDR1 SSHAT, CDR2 FNYEAQ (reference sequence). Here the CDR3 reads CASSLFAGRSDEQFF. Written as DNA, the CDR3 is TGTGCCAGCAGCTTATTTGCCGGGAGGTCCGATGAGCAGTTCTTC.